These 4 T cell receptor beta chains share one sample of origin, sequenced in a study of CD8 T cells in ankylosing spondylitis. General study results and limits: A TCR beta motif of eight highly homologous variants appeared characteristic of ankylosing spondylitis blood.

TCRdb reprocessed the 5' RACE reads via MiXCR and lists one record per CDR3 protein. The profile shows some 450,000 distinct CDR3 sequences, approximately 17% of them singletons. Antigens of these TCRs are unknown. Sequences were obtained from blood, either unsorted or a sorted T cell fraction (not recorded which). These TCRs come from a male donor with ankylosing spondylitis.

This clonotype has at least ten counts. This sequence joins TRBV11-2 and TRBJ2-7; D is possibly TRBD1 (6 bases). There are 14 residues in the CDR3. V lost 1 base and J lost 3, with 10 bases in between. Germline assignment: CDR1 SGHAT and CDR2 FQNNGV. The CDR3: CASSLGSTGYEQYF. The DNA for the CDR3 is TGTGCCAGCAGCTTAGGCTCGACAGGCTACGAGCAGTACTTC.

This clonotype was seen more than once but under ten times. The chain has TRBV20-1 and TRBJ2-7; the D gene is possibly TRBD1 (5 bases). V was cut by 6 bases and J by 0 bases, with 18 bases left in between. Looked up from germline, CDR1 is DFQATT and CDR2 is SNEGSKA (reference sequence). The CDR3 is 15 amino acids. CDR3 nucleotide sequence: TGCAGTGCCAGCCTAACAAGGCAGGGCTCCTACGAGCAGTACTTC. Amino acids: CSASLTRQGSYEQYF.

This clonotype has a handful of counts. The chain has TRBV29-1 and TRBJ2-3, with TRBD1 identical over 8 bases. V gave up 3 bases and J gave up 8 bases; unmatched junction bases: 16. Germline assignment: CDR1 SQVTM and CDR2 ANQGSEA. The CDR3 consists of 16 residues. CDR3 coding DNA: TGCAGCGTTGACGACAGGGGTATATCTAAACGCGTTACGCAGTATTTT. Residues: CSVDDRGISKRVTQYF.

The V gene is TRBV5-1, the J gene TRBJ1-3, with D uncertain. CDR3 length: 15 amino acids. Germline lookup yields CDR1 SGHRS and CDR2 YFSETQ. With 0 bases removed from V and 6 bases from J, the gap between germline ends came to 13 bases. The CDR3 loop reads CASSLEARPQNTIYF. Here the CDR3 DNA reads TGCGCCAGCAGCTTGGAGGCCAGGCCACAAAACACCATATATTTT. Complete variable domain (other parts from reference TRBV5-1 and TRBJ1-3): KAGVTQTPRYLIKTRGQQVTLSCSPISGHRSVSWYQQTPGQGLQFLFEYFSETQRNKGNFPGRFSGRQFSNSRSEMNVSTLELGDSALYLCASSLEARPQNTIYFGEGSWLTVV.